This paragraph covers one T cell receptor (beta chain) sequence. The data derive from a study of blood T cell repertoires in COVID-19. Study information: Acute and convalescent COVID-19 samples came from the United States, Italy and Spain. PBMCs, B-cell-depleted T cells, or T cells provided the cDNA or gDNA that made up the material.

Per the original data handling: Counts of nucleated cells, estimated from reference gene primer amplification, were obtained. Assay used: immunoSEQ multiplex PCR; TCRdb lists only in-frame clones, some missing. V and J calls plus clone size are reproduced from that table; the DNA served to infer D and trimming. The sample records roughly 95,000 clones, over 80% being singletons. The clonotype comes from a woman between 45 and 65 years old in a cohort sampled during active COVID-19. The sample taken for sequencing was peripheral blood.

The DNA of the CDR3 is TGTGCCAGCAGTTTACTAGCGGCCCCCAGTTCCTACAATGAGCAGTTCTTC. This translates into CASSLLAAPSSYNEQFF. This chain joins TRBV3-1 (or the pseudogene TRBV3-2) and TRBJ2-1, with TRBD2 identical over 8 bases. With 6 bases clipped from V and 1 base from J, the junction kept 11 bases outside the gene matches. Germline CDR1 reads LGHDT; CDR2 reads YNNKEL (reference sequence). The CDR3 extends over 17 amino acids.